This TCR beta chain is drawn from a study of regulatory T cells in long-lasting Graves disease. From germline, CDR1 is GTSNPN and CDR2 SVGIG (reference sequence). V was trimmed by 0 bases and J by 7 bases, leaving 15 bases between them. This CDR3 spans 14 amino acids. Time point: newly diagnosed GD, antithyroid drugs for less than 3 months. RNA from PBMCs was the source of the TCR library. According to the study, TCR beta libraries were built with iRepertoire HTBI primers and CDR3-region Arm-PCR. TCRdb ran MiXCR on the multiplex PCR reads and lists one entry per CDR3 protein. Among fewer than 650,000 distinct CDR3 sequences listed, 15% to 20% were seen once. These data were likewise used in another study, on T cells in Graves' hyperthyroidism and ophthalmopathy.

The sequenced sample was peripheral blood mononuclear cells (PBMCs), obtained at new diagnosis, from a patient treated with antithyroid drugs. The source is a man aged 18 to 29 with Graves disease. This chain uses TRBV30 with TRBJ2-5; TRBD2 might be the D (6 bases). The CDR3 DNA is TGTGCCTGGAGTGTACGTGGAGGGATCGGGACCCAGTACTTC. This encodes CAWSVRGGIGTQYF.